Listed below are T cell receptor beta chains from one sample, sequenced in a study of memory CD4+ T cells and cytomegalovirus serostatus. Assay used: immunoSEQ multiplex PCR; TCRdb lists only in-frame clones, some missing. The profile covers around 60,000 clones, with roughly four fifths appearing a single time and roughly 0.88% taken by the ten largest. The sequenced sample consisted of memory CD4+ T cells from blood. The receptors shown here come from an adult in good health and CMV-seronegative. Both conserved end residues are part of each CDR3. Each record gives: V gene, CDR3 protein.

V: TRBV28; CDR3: CASSFGTSGSGDTQYF
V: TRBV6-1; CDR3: CASISRDRATYEQYF
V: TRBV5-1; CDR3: CASSETSGRATGELFF
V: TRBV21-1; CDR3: CASSKDGGGAGNEQFF
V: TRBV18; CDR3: CASSPVARGSTEAFF
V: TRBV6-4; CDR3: CASSDSYRRTDTQYF
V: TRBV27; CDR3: CASRLAGGTYEQYF
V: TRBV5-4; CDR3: CASTPRIQGAIGYTF
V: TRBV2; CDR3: CASSGASGGADTQYF
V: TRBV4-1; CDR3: CASNLRQGLAESTDTQYF
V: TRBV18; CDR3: CASSPQENRAQYF
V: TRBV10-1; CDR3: CASSDGGSAFF